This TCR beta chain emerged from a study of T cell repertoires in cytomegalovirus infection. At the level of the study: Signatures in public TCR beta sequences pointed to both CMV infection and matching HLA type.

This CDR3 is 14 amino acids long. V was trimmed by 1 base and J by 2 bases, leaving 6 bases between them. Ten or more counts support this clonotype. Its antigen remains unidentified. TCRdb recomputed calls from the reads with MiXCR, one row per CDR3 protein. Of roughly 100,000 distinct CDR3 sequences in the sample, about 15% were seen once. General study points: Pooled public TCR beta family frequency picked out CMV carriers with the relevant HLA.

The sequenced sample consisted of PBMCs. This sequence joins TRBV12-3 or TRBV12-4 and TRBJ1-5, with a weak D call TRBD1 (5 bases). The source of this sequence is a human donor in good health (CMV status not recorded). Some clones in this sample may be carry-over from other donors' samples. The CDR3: CASSLVTGNQPQHF. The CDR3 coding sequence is TGTGCCAGCAGTTTAGTGACAGGCAATCAGCCCCAGCATTTT.